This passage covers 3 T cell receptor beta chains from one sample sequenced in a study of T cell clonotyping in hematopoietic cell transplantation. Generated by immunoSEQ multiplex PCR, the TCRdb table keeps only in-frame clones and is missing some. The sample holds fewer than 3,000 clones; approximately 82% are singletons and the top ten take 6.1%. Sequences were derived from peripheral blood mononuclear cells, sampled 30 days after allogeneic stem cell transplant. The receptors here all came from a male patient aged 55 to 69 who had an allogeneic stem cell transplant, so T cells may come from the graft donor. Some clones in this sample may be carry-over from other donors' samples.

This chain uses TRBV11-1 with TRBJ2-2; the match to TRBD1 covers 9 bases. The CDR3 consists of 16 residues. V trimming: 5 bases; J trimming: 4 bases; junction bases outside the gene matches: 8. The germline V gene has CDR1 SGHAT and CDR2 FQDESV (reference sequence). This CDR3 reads CASSPPAGQGTGELFF. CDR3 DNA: TGTGCCAGCAGCCCTCCTGCGGGACAGGGCACCGGGGAGCTGTTTTTT.

The CDR3 nucleotides read TGTGCCAGCAGTGAGGGAGGGTTCGAGCAGTACTTC. Its translation is CASSEGGFEQYF. The rearrangement links TRBV2 to TRBJ2-7; 7 bases match TRBD2. This CDR3 has 12 residues. CDR1 SNHLY and CDR2 FYNNEI come from the germline V gene. Trimming took 3 bases from V and 6 from J; bases not matched to a gene: 2.

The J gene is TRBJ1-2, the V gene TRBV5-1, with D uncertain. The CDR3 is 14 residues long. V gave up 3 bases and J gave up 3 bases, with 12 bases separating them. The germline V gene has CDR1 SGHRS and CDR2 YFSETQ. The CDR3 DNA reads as TGCGCCAGCAGCTCAATTACAGACTACTATGGCTACACCTTC. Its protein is CASSSITDYYGYTF.